One T cell receptor beta chain is described in this entry. Its target is unknown. This entry belongs to a study of CD8 T cells in Susac syndrome. Regarding the study as a whole: The study recognized that its TCR sequencing and HLA analysis covered a relatively small number of individuals.

RNA in amounts of about 0.5 to 1 ug was reverse transcribed with random hexamers. TCR beta CDR3 was amplified by immunoSEQ multiplex PCR. This amplification extended across 54 Vbeta and 13 Jbeta segments. TCRdb itself ran the immunoSEQ multiplex PCR reads through MiXCR, one entry per CDR3 protein. The sample gives 95,000 to 150,000 distinct CDR3 sequences, around 94% of which show up once; about 0.27% is in the top ten. CDR1 DFQATT and CDR2 SNEGSKA come from the germline V gene (reference sequence). Trimming removed 4 bases at V and 6 bases at J, with 16 bases between. The CDR3 extends over 13 amino acids.

V usage is TRBV20-1 and J usage is TRBJ2-7, with a possible D match to TRBD2 (6 bases). The sequence was collected from a human donor with Susac syndrome. Sample: CD8+ T cells from PBMCs. The CDR3 DNA reads TGCAGTGCTAACTCGGTAGCGGATGGCGAGCAGTACTTC. Translated: CSANSVADGEQYF.